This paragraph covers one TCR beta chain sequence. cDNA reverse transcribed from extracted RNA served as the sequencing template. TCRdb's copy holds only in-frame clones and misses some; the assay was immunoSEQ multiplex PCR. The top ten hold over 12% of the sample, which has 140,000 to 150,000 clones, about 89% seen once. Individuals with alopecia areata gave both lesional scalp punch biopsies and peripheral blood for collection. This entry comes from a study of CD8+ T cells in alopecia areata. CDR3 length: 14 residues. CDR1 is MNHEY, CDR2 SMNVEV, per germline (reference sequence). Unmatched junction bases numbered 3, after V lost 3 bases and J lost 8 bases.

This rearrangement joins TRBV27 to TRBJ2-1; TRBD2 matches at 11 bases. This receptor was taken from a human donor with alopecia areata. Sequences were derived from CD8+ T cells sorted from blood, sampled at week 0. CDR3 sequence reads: CASSFTSGSDEQFF. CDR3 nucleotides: TGTGCCAGCAGTTTTACTAGCGGGAGTGATGAGCAGTTCTTC.